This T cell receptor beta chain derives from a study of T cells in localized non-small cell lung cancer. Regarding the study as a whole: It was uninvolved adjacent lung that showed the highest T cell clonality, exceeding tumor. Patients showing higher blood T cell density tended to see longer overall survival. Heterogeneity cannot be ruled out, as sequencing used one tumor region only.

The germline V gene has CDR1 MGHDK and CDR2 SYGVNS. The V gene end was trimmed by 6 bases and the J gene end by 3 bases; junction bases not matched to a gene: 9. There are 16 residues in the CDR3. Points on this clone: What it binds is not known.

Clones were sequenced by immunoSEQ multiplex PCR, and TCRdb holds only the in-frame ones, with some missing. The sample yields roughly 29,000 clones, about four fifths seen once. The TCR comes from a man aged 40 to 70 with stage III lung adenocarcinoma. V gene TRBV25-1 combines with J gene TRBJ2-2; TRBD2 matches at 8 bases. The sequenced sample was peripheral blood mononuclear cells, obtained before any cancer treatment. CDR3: CASSRGGQGDTGELFF. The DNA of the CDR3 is TGTGCCAGCAGCCGGGGGGGGCAGGGCGACACCGGGGAGCTGTTTTTT.